Listed below are T cell receptor beta chains from one sample, sequenced in a study of beta chain features in type 1 diabetes. Profiling relied on immunoSEQ multiplex PCR, and the TCRdb table lists in-frame clones only, not all of them. This table has 110,000 to 150,000 clones, 9.2% appearing once. The sequenced sample was central memory CD4+ T cells from blood. The receptors were gathered from a young man in good health. The CDR3 runs from the conserved cysteine through the conserved F or W. A D gene is named only where the DNA matches it firmly. A row's size may be missing; if present it is once, few, many or a size class.

V	J	D	size	DNA	CDR3
TRBV7-9	TRBJ1-2	-	-	TGTGCCAGCAGCCGGCTAGGATCTAACTATGGCTACACCTTC	CASSRLGSNYGYTF
TRBV4-2	TRBJ2-3	TRBD2	few	TGTGCCAGCAGCACTAGCGGGGCTGGAACAGATACGCAGTATTTT	CASSTSGAGTDTQYF
TRBV5-1	TRBJ2-5	-	few	TGCGCCAGCAGCTTGGGTGTTAGCAAAGAGACCCAGTACTTC	CASSLGVSKETQYF
TRBV7-2	TRBJ2-5	TRBD2	-	TGTGCCAGCAGCTTAGGTTTAAGGACTAGCGGGGGAAGAGAGACCCAGTACTTC	CASSLGLRTSGGRETQYF
TRBV7-8	TRBJ1-3	-	-	TGTGCCGGGGGAGGGCCCTCTGGAAACACCATATATTTT	CAGGGPSGNTIYF
TRBV4-3	TRBJ2-3	-	-	TGCGCCAGCAGCCTCCGGGGGACAGATACGCAGTATTTT	CASSLRGTDTQYF
TRBV7-9	TRBJ2-3	-	few	TGTGCCAGCAGCTTAGGACTCGAAGCTGGCACAGATACGCAGTATTTT	CASSLGLEAGTDTQYF
TRBV28	TRBJ1-2	TRBD1	-	TGTGCCAGCAGTACGGGTGGACAGGGGGCGCGTGGCTACACCTTC	CASSTGGQGARGYTF
TRBV7-2	TRBJ2-2	TRBD2	-	TGTGCCAGCAGCTTGTTTAGCGGGGGGGCCTTGGGGGAGCTGTTTTTT	CASSLFSGGALGELFF
TRBV19	TRBJ1-5	TRBD1	few	TGTGCCAGTAGGTTCCGGGACAGGGGATATACTAGCAATCAGCCCCAGCATTTT	CASRFRDRGYTSNQPQHF
TRBV18	TRBJ1-3	-	few	TGTGCCAGCTCACCAGGCGACACCTCTGGAAACACCATATATTTT	CASSPGDTSGNTIYF
TRBV9	TRBJ1-3	TRBD1	-	TGTGCCAGCAGCACGCAGGGGGATGGAAACACCATATATTTT	CASSTQGDGNTIYF
TRBV4-3	TRBJ2-3	TRBD2	few	TGCGCCAGCAGCCAAGTTGGTCTAGCGGCAGATACGCAGTATTTT	CASSQVGLAADTQYF
TRBV5-4	TRBJ2-5	-	few	TGTGCCAGCAGCTTGGGGCTCAGGGGTCAAGAGACCCAGTACTTC	CASSLGLRGQETQYF
TRBV27	TRBJ1-6	-	few	TGTGCCAGCAGTACCAACAGGGAATTGCCCCTCCACTTT	CASSTNRELPLHF
TRBV27	TRBJ1-4	-	-	TGTGCCACCTTCGGCGGGGGAGCGGGAGAAAAACTGTTTTTT	CATFGGGAGEKLFF
TRBV30	TRBJ1-6	-	-	TGTGCCTGGAGTGTATCTGAGTTGTCACCCCTCCACTTT	CAWSVSELSPLHF
TRBV6-4	TRBJ2-3	TRBD2	-	TGTGCCAGCAGTGCCAGCGGGGGGTTCACAGATACGCAGTATTTT	CASSASGGFTDTQYF
TRBV5-1	TRBJ2-5	TRBD2	-	TGCGCCAGCCACGACGGGGGGGCTCAGAGGCAAGAGACCCAGTACTTC	CASHDGGAQRQETQYF
TRBV4-1	TRBJ2-7	TRBD2	-	TGCGCCAGCAGCCGCGGGGGGGGGAACTACGAGCAGTACTTC	CASSRGGGNYEQYF
TRBV5-1	TRBJ1-1	TRBD1	-	TGCGCCAGCAGCACAGGGGACACTGAAGCTTTCTTT	CASSTGDTEAFF
TRBV10-3	TRBJ1-1	TRBD1	few	TGTGCCATCAACGCGGGACAGGGCACTGAAGCTTTCTTT	CAINAGQGTEAFF
TRBV10-2	TRBJ2-4	-	many	TGCGCCAGCAGTGAGCCGTGGCGGTCCGAAAGAATTCAGTACTTC	CASSEPWRSERIQYF
TRBV7-9	TRBJ1-6	-	many	TGTGCCAGCAGCATAGACAGCCTGGATTCACCCCTCCACTTT	CASSIDSLDSPLHF
TRBV7-2	TRBJ2-7	TRBD2	-	TGTGCCAGCAGCTTACTGGCGGGGGATGCCTACGAGCAGTACTTC	CASSLLAGDAYEQYF
TRBV27	TRBJ2-7	TRBD2	-	TGTGCCAGCGGGGGTTGGGGGGGAACCTACGAGCAGTACTTC	CASGGWGGTYEQYF
TRBV28	TRBJ1-6	-	-	TGTGCCAGCAGCCCCGGAACAGACAGTTTTAATTCCTATAATTCACCCCTCCACTTT	CASSPGTDSFNSYNSPLHF
TRBV6-5	TRBJ2-7	TRBD2	-	TGTGCCAGCACCCCGGGACTAGGTCTCGAGCAGTACTTC	CASTPGLGLEQYF
TRBV5-4	TRBJ1-2	TRBD1	-	TGTGCCAGCAGCTTACCGGGACAGGGTGTTAACTATGGCTACACCTTC	CASSLPGQGVNYGYTF
TRBV7-9	TRBJ2-7	TRBD1	-	TGTGCCAGCAGCTTGACAGGGGGCCTCTCCTACGAGCAGTACTTC	CASSLTGGLSYEQYF
TRBV30	TRBJ2-1	TRBD2	-	TGTGCCCGGAGACTAGCGGGGGGCAATGAGCAGTTCTTC	CARRLAGGNEQFF
TRBV18	TRBJ2-1	TRBD2	few	TGTGCCAGCTCCCCCCCGGGGGGGGGTACATACAATGAGCAGTTCTTC	CASSPPGGGTYNEQFF
TRBV20-1	TRBJ1-1	-	-	TGCAGCGGGGGTAACACTGAAGCTTTCTTT	CSGGNTEAFF
TRBV6-1	TRBJ1-2	-	few	TGTGCCAGCATGGGGACACTCGTGAACTATGGCTACACCTTC	CASMGTLVNYGYTF
TRBV11-2	TRBJ2-5	-	-	TGTGCCAGCAGCTCCCGGCAAGGGGGCCAAGAGACCCAGTACTTC	CASSSRQGGQETQYF
TRBV27	TRBJ2-1	-	-	TGTGCCAGCAATCCCTCGTCCCATGAGCAGTTCTTC	CASNPSSHEQFF
TRBV5-6	TRBJ2-3	TRBD1	-	TGTGCCAGCAGCCCCGGGACAGGAACGTCAGATACGCAGTATTTT	CASSPGTGTSDTQYF